This TCR beta chain was observed in a study of spatial heterogeneity in lung cancer. In the study overall: Samples were donated by 72 untreated early-stage non-small cell lung cancer patients. On average, each unique TCR and UMI combination appeared more than ten times in raw reads. Study-level results: At resection, ubiquitous expanded tumor TCRs appeared in blood more than at follow-up.

Worth noting for this clonotype: Its antigen is not known.

TCR cDNA molecules each had a unique molecular identifier. TCRdb fed the 5' RACE reads into MiXCR, producing one record per CDR3 protein. The sample contains under 150,000 distinct CDR3 sequences, about a tenth of which appear only once. Trimming stripped 8 bases from V and 6 bases from J, with 10 bases between. CDR3 length: 11 amino acids. Per germline, CDR1 SEHNR and CDR2 FQNEAQ (reference sequence). Documented time point: blood at routine non-recurrence follow-up after resection. This rearrangement joins TRBV7-9 to TRBJ1-2; tentatively, D is TRBD1 (6 bases). The sequence was collected from a female donor with early-stage non-small cell lung cancer. Sample: PBMCs, taken at follow-up. CDR3 sequence: CASGNRDGYTF. CDR3 nucleotides: TGTGCCAGCGGGAACAGGGATGGCTACACCTTC.